The clone carrying this T cell receptor (beta chain) was detected only a few times. No antigen is known for it. Time point given: persistent/refractory GD, antithyroid drugs over 5 years with positive TRAb. Extracted RNA from PBMCs served as the source of the TCR library. The patient group derived from an endocrinology department in Xi'an, China. An approximately 9-milliliter sample of peripheral blood was drawn into EDTA tubes. Germline V gene data show CDR1 as MNHNS and CDR2 as SASEGT. The V and J ends lost 7 bases and 4 bases, in that order; junction bases with no gene match: 11. The CDR3 covers 15 residues. The data are from a study of regulatory T cells in long-lasting Graves disease. The study's findings and limits: Persistent Graves' patients showed reduced TCR diversity versus newly diagnosed patients. Favored gene segments in persistent disease were TRBV28, TRBJ1-2 and TRBJ2-5.

Researchers made TCR beta libraries by using iRepertoire HTBI primers and running Arm-PCR on CDR3 regions. TCRdb re-called the multiplex PCR reads through MiXCR, storing one row per CDR3 protein. The sample has about 470,000 distinct CDR3 sequences; less than 25% are singletons. The chain carries TRBV6-1 and TRBJ2-7, with 9 bases identical to TRBD1. The TCR sequence derives from a female donor with Graves disease. The sequences come from peripheral blood mononuclear cells (PBMCs), collected when the disease was refractory, from a patient treated with antithyroid drugs. The CDR3 region is CASTQGGTGNYEQYF. Written as DNA, the CDR3 is TGTGCCAGCACTCAGGGCGGGACAGGGAATTACGAGCAGTACTTC.